The rows below give T cell receptor beta chains drawn from one sample of a study of T cell responses to AZD1222 COVID-19 vaccine. The table came from immunoSEQ multiplex PCR; TCRdb's copy has only in-frame clones and leaves some out. Of under 80,000 clones in the sample, around four fifths were seen once. The input for sequencing was peripheral blood, taken on day 0 of AZD1222 vaccination. The receptors were gathered from an adult in good health. The CDR3 runs from the conserved cysteine through the conserved F or W. A D gene is named only where the DNA matches it firmly. Some rows mark clone size as missing; the rest say once, few, many or name a class of expanded clone.

size	V	length	D	J	DNA	CDR3
once	TRBV5-1	15	TRBD1	TRBJ2-5	TGCGCCAGCAGCCCCGGGACAGGGGCCTCAGAGACCCAGTACTTC	CASSPGTGASETQYF
-	TRBV4-1	15	-	TRBJ1-2	TGCGCCAGCAGCCAAGATCAGGGCCCTTACTATGGCTACACCTTC	CASSQDQGPYYGYTF
-	TRBV27	15	-	TRBJ1-6	TGTGCCAGCAGTTTATGGCCGTCCGGCGATTCACCCCTCCACTTT	CASSLWPSGDSPLHF
-	TRBV7-3	17	-	TRBJ1-2	TGTGCCAGCAGCCCCGGAATATTTGAAACACGAAACTATGGCTACACCTTC	CASSPGIFETRNYGYTF
-	TRBV28	13	TRBD1	TRBJ1-5	TGTGCCACCAGTGGGACAGCCAATCAGCCCCAGCATTTT	CATSGTANQPQHF
-	TRBV7-9	12	-	TRBJ2-7	TGTGCCAGCAGCTTACAGAACTACGAGCAGTACTTC	CASSLQNYEQYF
-	TRBV28	14	-	TRBJ2-1	TGTGCCAGCAGTCACCTGATGACAGAGAATGAGCAGTTCTTC	CASSHLMTENEQFF
-	TRBV11-2	13	-	TRBJ1-2	TGTGCCAGCACCCCGAGGGACAACTATGGCTACACCTTC	CASTPRDNYGYTF
-	TRBV19	14	TRBD1	TRBJ1-1	TGTGCCAGTAGCCTACAGGGGACGAACACTGAAGCTTTCTTT	CASSLQGTNTEAFF
-	TRBV28	14	TRBD2	TRBJ2-3	TGTGCCAGCAGCAATAGCGGGAGGGGGGATACGCAGTATTTT	CASSNSGRGDTQYF
-	TRBV27	16	-	TRBJ2-7	TGTGCCAGCAGTGCCATCACCGGACAGATTTCCTACGAGCAGTACTTC	CASSAITGQISYEQYF
-	TRBV6-2/TRBV6-3	16	TRBD1	TRBJ1-2	TGTGCCAGCAGTTACTCCCCTGGACAGGTTAACTATGGCTACACCTTC	CASSYSPGQVNYGYTF
-	TRBV3-1/TRBV3-2	16	-	TRBJ1-3	TGTGCCAGCAGCCCCCGGAGGGAGGGCGCTGGAAACACCATATATTTT	CASSPRREGAGNTIYF
-	TRBV7-6	16	-	TRBJ2-2	TGTGCCAGCAGTACGGATTGGAGACGTGGCACCGGGGAGCTGTTTTTT	CASSTDWRRGTGELFF